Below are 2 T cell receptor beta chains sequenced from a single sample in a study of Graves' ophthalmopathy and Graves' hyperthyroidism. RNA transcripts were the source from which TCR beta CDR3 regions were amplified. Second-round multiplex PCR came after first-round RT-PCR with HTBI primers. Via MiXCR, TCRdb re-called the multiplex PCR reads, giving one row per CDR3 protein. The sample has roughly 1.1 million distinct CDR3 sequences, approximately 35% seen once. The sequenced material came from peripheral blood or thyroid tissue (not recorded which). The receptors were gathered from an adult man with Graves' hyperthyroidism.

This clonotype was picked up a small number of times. The CDR3 spells CASSSSERASEQYF. The CDR3 coding sequence is TGTGCCAGCAGCTCGAGTGAAAGAGCCTCCGAGCAGTACTTC. This chain joins TRBV7-9 and TRBJ2-7; D unresolved. This CDR3 spans 14 amino acids. Germline CDR1 and CDR2: SEHNR and FQNEAQ (reference sequence). V lost 4 bases and J 6 bases, leaving 16 bases between the germline ends.

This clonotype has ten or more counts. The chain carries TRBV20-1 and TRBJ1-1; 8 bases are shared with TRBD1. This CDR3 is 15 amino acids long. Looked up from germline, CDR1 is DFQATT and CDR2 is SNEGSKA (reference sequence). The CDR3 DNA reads TGCAGGGCACGGACAGGGAGTTCAAAGAACACTGAAGCTTTCTTT. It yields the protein CRARTGSSKNTEAFF.